Included here is one TCR beta chain sequence, with context. The target antigen is unknown. Investigators divided CD4+ cells into CD45RA+ naive and CD45RA-negative memory subsets. These data belong to a study of shared clonotypes between healthy human individuals. Findings of the study overall: An expected dependence of interdonor clonotype sharing on sequencing depth was noted. Clonotype sharing across several donors was observed for around 5.1% of naive CD4 clonotypes.

Trimming cost V 1 base and J 4 bases; bases outside gene matches: 6. Germline values: CDR1 SGHTA, CDR2 FQGTGA. The CDR3 consists of 17 residues. Here immunoSEQ multiplex PCR was the method, and the copy in TCRdb shows in-frame clones only, minus some. Here the sample spans a few million clones, just under 95% being singletons. This rearrangement joins TRBV7-3 to TRBJ2-5; 13 bases match TRBD2. Material: naive CD4+ T cells from PBMCs. Subset described: CD45RA+ positively selected. The receptor comes from a man in his late teens or twenties in good health. Some clones in this sample may be carry-over from other donors' samples. CDR3 residues: CASSLRSTSGRVETQYF. The CDR3 DNA is TGTGCCAGCAGCTTAAGGAGCACTAGCGGGAGGGTAGAGACCCAGTACTTC.